Listed here are 27 T cell receptor beta chains from one sample, sequenced in a study of T cell repertoires in cytomegalovirus infection. TCRdb reprocessed the reads via MiXCR and lists one record per CDR3 protein. The repertoire has 450,000 to 650,000 distinct CDR3 sequences, about 30% of them found once; the top ten carry roughly 13%. Sample: PBMCs. These receptors originate from a human donor in good health (CMV status not recorded). Some clones in this sample may be carry-over from other donors' samples.

A note on this clonotype: The CDR3 does not end in the conserved phenylalanine or tryptophan, so this is likely a read error. The chain couples TRBV7-2 to TRBJ2-1; TRBD2 might be the D (7 bases). The CDR3 length is 15 residues. The V gene's germline CDR1 is SGHTA and CDR2 FQGNSA. The V end was cut by 6 bases, the J end by 8 bases, with 20 bases between. In DNA, the CDR3 is TGTGCCAGCAGAGGGAGGGTCGGTCGACAGGATGAGCAGTTCTAC. It encodes CASRGRVGRQDEQFY.

V is TRBV6-2 or TRBV6-3 and J is TRBJ2-7; 7 nucleotides line up with TRBD1. The germline V gene encodes CDR1 MNHEY and CDR2 SVGEGT. This CDR3 comprises 12 residues. Trimming at V came to 4 bases and at J to 5 bases, leaving 2 bases not matched to a gene. The CDR3 sequence: CASSLQGNEQYV. The CDR3 DNA reads TGTGCCAGCAGTTTACAGGGGAACGAGCAGTACGTC.

The chain uses TRBV7-6 and TRBJ1-3; D remains ambiguous. The length of the CDR3 is 18 residues. From germline, CDR1 is SGHVS and CDR2 FNYEAQ. The germline V and J ends were trimmed by 2 bases and 4 bases, with 21 bases remaining between them. The CDR3 region is CASSLPTPDLVGGNTIYF. CDR3 sequence (DNA): TGTGCCAGCAGCTTACCGACCCCGGACTTGGTAGGCGGAAACACCATATATTTT. Based on the CDR3 plus reference TRBV7-6 and TRBJ1-3, the full variable domain is GAGVSQSPRYKVTKRGQDVALRCDPISGHVSLYWYRQALGQGPEFLTYFNYEAQQDKSGLPNDRFSAERPEGSISTLTIQRTEQRDSAMYRCASSLPTPDLVGGNTIYFGEGSWLTVV.

The V gene is TRBV19, the J gene TRBJ2-1; 9 nucleotides line up with TRBD2. Trimming cost V 1 base and J 4 bases; bases outside gene matches: 8. The CDR3 sequence is 17 residues long. Germline CDR1 LNHDA, CDR2 SQIVND (reference sequence). The CDR3 is CASSIGPATSGYNEQFF. CDR3 DNA sequence: TGTGCCAGTAGTATAGGACCGGCGACTAGCGGATACAATGAGCAGTTCTTC.

In this sample, this clonotype turned up a few times. The CDR3 region has the DNA TGTGCCAGCACCAGGGGCGGGAGTCGAAATGAGCAGTTCTTC. Residues: CASTRGGSRNEQFF. This rearrangement joins TRBV28 to TRBJ2-1, with D maybe TRBD2 (7 bases). This CDR3 region has 14 residues. Per germline, CDR1 MDHEN and CDR2 SYDVKM. Trimming removed 7 bases at V and 7 bases at J, with 17 bases between.

J is TRBJ2-7 and V is TRBV6-5; D might be TRBD1 or TRBD2, each matching 6 bases. Germline V gene sequence: CDR1 MNHEY, CDR2 SVGAGI. CDR3 size: 16 residues. With 2 bases removed from V and 6 bases from J, the gap between germline ends came to 20 bases. CDR3 DNA: TGTGCCAGCAGTTACGGTTTTCCTCCGAGGGGGGTCGAGCAGTACTTC. Translation: CASSYGFPPRGVEQYF.

This clonotype appeared once. The CDR3 sequence: CASSALQLLTTDTQYF. CDR3 bases: TGTGCCAGCAGTGCCCTACAGCTGTTAACTACAGATACGCAGTATTTT. The chain uses TRBV2 and TRBJ2-3; D is ambiguous. V was cut by 4 bases and J by 3 bases, with 17 bases left in between. The CDR3 has 16 amino acids. The germline V gene has CDR1 SNHLY and CDR2 FYNNEI.

This clonotype turned up a few times. The chain links TRBV7-9 to TRBJ2-5, with TRBD2 as a possible D gene (6 bases). The CDR3 spans 15 residues. The germline gives CDR1 SEHNR, CDR2 FQNEAQ (reference sequence). Trimming shortened V by 1 base and J by 5 bases, and 14 bases separated the two germline ends. CDR3 in amino acids: CASSLGTTEEETQYF. CDR3 coding DNA: TGTGCCAGCAGCTTAGGGACTACCGAGGAGGAGACCCAGTACTTC.

V usage is TRBV6-1 and J usage is TRBJ2-1, with D perhaps matching TRBD2 (6 bases). Germline CDR1 and CDR2: MNHNS and SASEGT. Trimming removed 3 bases at V and 0 bases at J, with 9 bases between. This CDR3 is built from 15 residues. The CDR3 loop reads CASSDGTSSYNEQFF. CDR3 DNA: TGTGCCAGCAGTGATGGGACTTCCTCCTACAATGAGCAGTTCTTC.

The chain carries TRBV11-2 and TRBJ1-4; D not certain. Germline-derived CDR1 and CDR2 are SGHAT and FQNNGV. Trimming removed 8 bases from V and 0 bases from J, with 7 bases in between. The CDR3 spans 13 residues. The CDR3 nucleotides read TGTGCCAGCGGGTATGCAACTAATGAAAAACTGTTTTTT. Encoded protein: CASGYATNEKLFF. The entire variable domain, with the rest obtained from reference TRBV11-2 and TRBJ1-4, is as follows: EAGVAQSPRYKIIEKRQSVAFWCNPISGHATLYWYQQILGQGPKLLIQFQNNGVVDDSQLPKDRFSAERLKGVDSTLKIQPAKLEDSAVYLCASGYATNEKLFFGSGTQLSVL.

This clonotype was seen repeatedly, ten times or more. This chain links TRBV7-9 with TRBJ2-5, with 8 positions matching TRBD2. The germline V gene encodes CDR1 SEHNR and CDR2 FQNEAQ (reference sequence). Trimming cost V 7 bases and J 3 bases; bases outside gene matches: 1. The CDR3 totals 12 residues. The CDR3 coding sequence is TGTGCCAGCAACGGGGGGGAAGAGACCCAGTACTTC. Translating gives CASNGGEETQYF.

This chain links TRBV29-1 with TRBJ1-6; TRBD1 aligns across 8 bases. Germline CDR1 is SQVTM and CDR2 is ANQGSEA. This CDR3 spans 12 amino acids. V was clipped by 3 bases and J by 10 bases; unmatched bases: 2. This chain's CDR3 is CSVDRGHSPLHF. In nucleotides, the CDR3 is TGCAGCGTTGACAGGGGGCACTCACCCCTCCACTTT.

The chain recombines TRBV28 with TRBJ2-7; D unclear. The CDR3 spans 13 residues. The germline V gene encodes CDR1 MDHEN and CDR2 SYDVKM. The V and J ends lost 6 bases and 0 bases respectively, with 9 bases between them. The CDR3 nucleotides read TGTGCCAGCAGCTCGGGCGGCTCCTACGAGCAGTACGTC. This codes for CASSSGGSYEQYV.

This clonotype was counted a few times. J is TRBJ2-1 and V is TRBV6-2 or TRBV6-3; D not resolved. The V end was cut by 6 bases, the J end by 11 bases, with 17 bases between. There are 13 residues in the CDR3. The V gene's germline CDR1 is MNHEY and CDR2 SVGEGT. CDR3 amino acids: CASSLLLGAQQFF. In DNA, the CDR3 is TGTGCCAGCAGCCTCCTTCTCGGTGCGCAGCAGTTCTTC.

V is TRBV7-6 and J is TRBJ2-5, with 7 bases identical to TRBD1. The V gene's germline CDR1 is SGHVS and CDR2 FNYEAQ. Trimming took 3 bases from V and 9 from J; bases not matched to a gene: 7. The CDR3 covers 13 residues. The CDR3 nucleotides are TGTGCCAGCAGCTTGGGACAGCAAAGGGCCCAGTACTTC. This translates into CASSLGQQRAQYF.

The genes are TRBV28 and TRBJ1-5; 7 bases match TRBD1. This CDR3 region has 11 residues. Germline V gene data show CDR1 as MDHEN and CDR2 as SYDVKM. J lost 7 bases, V lost 6 bases, and 0 bases had no gene match. The CDR3 region is CASRDRQPQHF. The CDR3 nucleotides are TGTGCCAGCAGGGACAGGCAGCCCCAGCATTTT.

The chain couples TRBV5-1 to TRBJ2-1; TRBD1 matches at 12 bases. CDR3 size: 19 residues. J was trimmed by 6 bases and V by 1 base; bases with no gene match: 14. Per the germline V gene, CDR1 is SGHRS and CDR2 is YFSETQ. CDR3 DNA sequence: TGCGCCAGCAGCTTGAGGGTAGGGACAGGGGGCGCTTCGGCCAATGAGCAGTTCTTC. Its translation is CASSLRVGTGGASANEQFF.

The rearrangement uses TRBV27 and TRBJ2-2, with D possibly matching TRBD2 (6 bases). The V gene lost 2 bases and the J gene lost 1 base, with 14 bases spanning the gap. This CDR3 has 17 residues. Germline lookup yields CDR1 MNHEY and CDR2 SMNVEV (reference sequence). The CDR3 nucleotides read TGTGCCAGCAGTTTAATAAGGGTGACTAGGAACACCGGGGAGCTGTTTTTT. It is translated as CASSLIRVTRNTGELFF.

In its sample, this clonotype was seen a few times. The chain couples TRBV6-5 to TRBJ2-4; TRBD1 or TRBD2 may be the D gene (5 bases each). Looked up from germline, CDR1 is MNHEY and CDR2 is SVGAGI. The CDR3 has 16 residues. With 6 bases removed from V and 1 base from J, the gap between germline ends came to 16 bases. The CDR3 DNA is TGTGCCAGCAGACCGGGACGGCAATTGGCCAAAAACATTCAGTACTTC. It translates to CASRPGRQLAKNIQYF.

This clonotype was recorded at least ten times. The J gene is TRBJ2-7, the V gene TRBV7-2; 7 positions agree with TRBD2. Looked up from germline, CDR1 is SGHTA and CDR2 is FQGNSA. The CDR3 is made up of 16 amino acids. Trimming cost V 0 bases and J 3 bases; bases outside gene matches: 8. CDR3 protein: CASSLAGGWGGYEQYF. CDR3 sequence (DNA): TGTGCCAGCAGCTTAGCCGGGGGGTGGGGGGGCTACGAGCAGTACTTC.

This sequence joins TRBV5-1 and TRBJ2-3; 10 positions match TRBD2. J was trimmed by 6 bases and V by 5 bases; bases with no gene match: 9. CDR1 is SGHRS and CDR2 is YFSETQ in the germline V gene. The CDR3 sequence is 15 residues long. CDR3 in amino acids: CASRPSGSRLDTQYF. The CDR3 nucleotides read TGCGCCAGCAGACCTAGCGGGAGTAGGCTTGATACGCAGTATTTT. Combining the CDR3 with reference TRBV5-1 and TRBJ2-3 gives the whole variable domain KAGVTQTPRYLIKTRGQQVTLSCSPISGHRSVSWYQQTPGQGLQFLFEYFSETQRNKGNFPGRFSGRQFSNSRSEMNVSTLELGDSALYLCASRPSGSRLDTQYFGPGTRLTVL.

This clonotype turned up a few times. This chain joins TRBV28 and TRBJ1-4; D possibly corresponds to TRBD1 (5 bases). Germline V CDR1 and CDR2: MDHEN, SYDVKM. V gave up 6 bases and J gave up 0 bases, with 8 bases separating them. The CDR3 loop spans 14 amino acids. As DNA, the CDR3 is TGTGCCAGCAGCGTACAGGCAACTAATGAAAAACTGTTTTTT. Translated: CASSVQATNEKLFF.

This clonotype was picked up a small number of times. The germline gene is not matched at one end of the junction; a read error may be the cause. The gene calls are TRBV5-6 and TRBJ2-5; 9 bases agree with TRBD2. The CDR3 has 15 residues. The germline V gene has CDR1 SGHDT and CDR2 YYEEEE. In DNA form, the CDR3 reads TGTGCCAGCAGCTTGTTTACGGCTAGCGGGAACCCCCCGGACTTC. Translating gives CASSLFTASGNPPDF.

This clonotype was counted at least ten times. The chain joins TRBV7-2 to TRBJ1-1; D remains unclear. V lost 3 bases, J lost 3 bases, and 8 bases lay in between. There are 13 residues in the CDR3. Germline-derived CDR1 and CDR2 are SGHTA and FQGNSA. This CDR3 reads CASSFSLDTEAFF. The CDR3 DNA reads TGTGCCAGCAGCTTCAGCCTGGACACTGAAGCTTTCTTT.

This clonotype has only a few counts. The chain employs TRBV27 and TRBJ2-2; no definite D call. CDR1 is MNHEY and CDR2 is SMNVEV in the germline V gene (reference sequence). Deletions cut 1 base from V and 0 bases from J, with 12 bases between. This CDR3 is built from 17 residues. The DNA for the CDR3 is TGTGCCAGCAGTTTATTAGGAGTCTTCCCGAACACCGGGGAGCTGTTTTTT. Translating gives CASSLLGVFPNTGELFF.

The CDR3, as DNA: TGTGCCATCAGTGAGACACTTAACTATGGCTACACCTTC. Translation gives CAISETLNYGYTF. The chain couples TRBV10-3 to TRBJ1-2; D remains ambiguous. Germline CDR1 ENHRY, CDR2 SYGVKD. Trimming took off 2 bases at V and 1 base at J, with 5 bases between the two ends. CDR3 size: 13 residues.

V gene TRBV6-2 or TRBV6-3 combines with J gene TRBJ2-1; D may be TRBD2 (6 bases). CDR3 length: 15 residues. Trimming removed 0 bases at V and 9 bases at J, with 15 bases between. Per the germline V gene, CDR1 is MNHEY and CDR2 is SVGEGT. The CDR3 region is CASSYSGVAAGEQFF. In DNA, the CDR3 is TGTGCCAGCAGTTACTCTGGCGTAGCGGCTGGTGAGCAGTTCTTC.